This TCR beta chain was identified in a study of regulatory T cells in long-lasting Graves disease. Study observations and caveats: More public clonotypes were shared by persistent patients (approximately 3,000) than by new patients (about 970).

This CDR3 has 14 residues. The germline V and J ends were trimmed by 3 bases and 8 bases, with 19 bases remaining between them. CDR1 is DFQATT and CDR2 is SNEGSKA in the germline V gene (reference sequence). In building TCR beta libraries, iRepertoire HTBI primers were used together with Arm-PCR of CDR3 regions. Original data processing: Looking across samples, the authors found approximately 60 TRBV and 14 TRBJ segments. One entry per CDR3 protein results from TCRdb running MiXCR on the multiplex PCR reads. The V and J calls follow TCRdb's processing rather than the paper's. The sample consists of a few hundred thousand distinct CDR3 sequences, about a quarter of them appearing once. There are a few counts of this clonotype. Its antigen remains unknown. Time point indicated: persistent/refractory GD, antithyroid drugs over 5 years with positive TRAb. Researchers made the TCR library from RNA that was extracted from PBMCs.

The sequence derives from a female donor with Graves disease. The material was peripheral blood mononuclear cells (PBMCs), obtained when the disease was refractory, from a patient treated with antithyroid drugs. This sequence joins TRBV20-1 and TRBJ1-1; D is uncertain. CDR3 residues: CSARDANSPLEAFF. The CDR3 nucleotides read TGCAGTGCTAGGGATGCGAACAGTCCTTTAGAAGCTTTCTTT.